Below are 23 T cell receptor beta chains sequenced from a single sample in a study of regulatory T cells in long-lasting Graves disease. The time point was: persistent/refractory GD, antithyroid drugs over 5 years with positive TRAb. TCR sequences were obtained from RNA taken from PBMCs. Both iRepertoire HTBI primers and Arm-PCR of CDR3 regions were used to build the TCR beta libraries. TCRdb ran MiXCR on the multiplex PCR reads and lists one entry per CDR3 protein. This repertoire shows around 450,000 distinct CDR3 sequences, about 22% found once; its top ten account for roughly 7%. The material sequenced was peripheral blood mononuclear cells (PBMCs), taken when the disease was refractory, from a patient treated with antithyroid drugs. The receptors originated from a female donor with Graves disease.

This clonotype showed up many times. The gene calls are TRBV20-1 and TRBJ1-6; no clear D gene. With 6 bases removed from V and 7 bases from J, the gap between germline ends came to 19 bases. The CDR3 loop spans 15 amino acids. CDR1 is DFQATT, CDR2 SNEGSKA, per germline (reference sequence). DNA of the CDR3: TGCAGTGCCACGCGAATGGACGGAGACAATTCACCCCTCCACTTT. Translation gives CSATRMDGDNSPLHF.

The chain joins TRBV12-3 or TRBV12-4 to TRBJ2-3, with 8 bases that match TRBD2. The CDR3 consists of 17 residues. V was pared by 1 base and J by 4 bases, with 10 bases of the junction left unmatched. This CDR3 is CASSLVPELAAPDTQYF. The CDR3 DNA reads TGTGCCAGCAGTTTAGTCCCGGAACTAGCGGCCCCAGATACGCAGTATTTT.

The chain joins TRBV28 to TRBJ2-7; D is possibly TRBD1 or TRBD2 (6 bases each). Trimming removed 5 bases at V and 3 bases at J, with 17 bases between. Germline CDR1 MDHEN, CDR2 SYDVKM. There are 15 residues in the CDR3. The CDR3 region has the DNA TGTGCCAGCAGTCTGGGGGGCTCCGGCCTCTACGAGCAGTACTTC. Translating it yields CASSLGGSGLYEQYF.

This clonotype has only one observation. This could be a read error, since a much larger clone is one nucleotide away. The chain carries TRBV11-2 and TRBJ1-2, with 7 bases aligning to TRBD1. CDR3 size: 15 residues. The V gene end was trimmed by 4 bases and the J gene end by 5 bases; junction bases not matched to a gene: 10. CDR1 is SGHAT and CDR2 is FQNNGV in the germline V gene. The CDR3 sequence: CASSSPGQRVYGYTF. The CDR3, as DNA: TGTGCCAGCAGCTCTCCGGGACAGCGAGTGTATGGCTACACCTTC.

CDR3 nucleotide sequence: TGTGCCAGCAGAAGGACAGGGACCTCCTACGAGCAGTACTTC. It codes for CASRRTGTSYEQYF. This rearrangement joins TRBV27 to TRBJ2-7; TRBD1 matches 8 bases. This CDR3 comprises 14 residues. J gave up 0 bases and V 6 bases, and 4 bases lay outside the gene matches. Germline assignment: CDR1 MNHEY and CDR2 SMNVEV (reference sequence).

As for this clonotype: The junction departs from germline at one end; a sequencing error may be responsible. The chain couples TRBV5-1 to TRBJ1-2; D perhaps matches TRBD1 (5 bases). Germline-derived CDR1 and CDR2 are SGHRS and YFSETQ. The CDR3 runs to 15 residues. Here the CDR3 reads CGSSLTTTENYGYTF. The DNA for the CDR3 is TGCGGCAGCAGCTTGACCACGACAGAGAACTATGGCTACACCTTC.

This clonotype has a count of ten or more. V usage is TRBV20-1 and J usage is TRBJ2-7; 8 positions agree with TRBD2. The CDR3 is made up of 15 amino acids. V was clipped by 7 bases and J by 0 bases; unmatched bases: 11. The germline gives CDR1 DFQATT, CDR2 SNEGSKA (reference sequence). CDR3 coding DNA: TGCAGTGTGACGAAAGCGGGAGTGCGCTCCTACGAGCAGTACTTC. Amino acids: CSVTKAGVRSYEQYF.

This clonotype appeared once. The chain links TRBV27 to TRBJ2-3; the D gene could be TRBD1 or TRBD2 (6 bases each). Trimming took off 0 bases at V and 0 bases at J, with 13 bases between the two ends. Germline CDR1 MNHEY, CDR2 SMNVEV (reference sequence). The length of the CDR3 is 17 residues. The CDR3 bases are TGTGCCAGCAGTTTATCTTGGGGGGCAGGGAGCACAGATACGCAGTATTTT. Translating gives CASSLSWGAGSTDTQYF.

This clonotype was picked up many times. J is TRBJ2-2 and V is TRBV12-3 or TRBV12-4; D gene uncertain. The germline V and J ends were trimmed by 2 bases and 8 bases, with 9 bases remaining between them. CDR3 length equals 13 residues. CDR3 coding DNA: TGTGCCAGCAGTTTAAGGCAAACGGGGGAGCTGTTTTTT. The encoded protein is CASSLRQTGELFF.

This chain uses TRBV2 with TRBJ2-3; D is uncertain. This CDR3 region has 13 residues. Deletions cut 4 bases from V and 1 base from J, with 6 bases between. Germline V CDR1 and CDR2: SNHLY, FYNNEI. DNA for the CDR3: TGTGCCAGCAGTGCAGTGGGCACAGATACGCAGTATTTT. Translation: CASSAVGTDTQYF.

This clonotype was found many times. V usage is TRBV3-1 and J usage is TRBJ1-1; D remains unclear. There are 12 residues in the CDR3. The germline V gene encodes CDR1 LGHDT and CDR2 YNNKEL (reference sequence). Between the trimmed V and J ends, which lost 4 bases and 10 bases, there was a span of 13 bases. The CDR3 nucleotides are TGTGCCAGCAGCCCCTTGGAGGGTGTAGCTTTCTTT. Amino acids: CASSPLEGVAFF.

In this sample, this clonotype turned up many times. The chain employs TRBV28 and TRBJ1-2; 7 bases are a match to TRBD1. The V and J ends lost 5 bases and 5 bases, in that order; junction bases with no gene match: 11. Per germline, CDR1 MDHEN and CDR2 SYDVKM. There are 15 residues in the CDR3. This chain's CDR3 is CASSPPGTAAYGYTF. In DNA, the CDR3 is TGTGCCAGCAGTCCTCCCGGGACAGCCGCTTATGGCTACACCTTC.

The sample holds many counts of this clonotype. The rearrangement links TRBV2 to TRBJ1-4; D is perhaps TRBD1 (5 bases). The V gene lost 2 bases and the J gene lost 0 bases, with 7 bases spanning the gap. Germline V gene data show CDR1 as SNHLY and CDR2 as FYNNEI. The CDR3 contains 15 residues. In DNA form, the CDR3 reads TGTGCCAGCAGTGAACAGGGAGCAACTAATGAAAAACTGTTTTTT. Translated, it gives CASSEQGATNEKLFF.

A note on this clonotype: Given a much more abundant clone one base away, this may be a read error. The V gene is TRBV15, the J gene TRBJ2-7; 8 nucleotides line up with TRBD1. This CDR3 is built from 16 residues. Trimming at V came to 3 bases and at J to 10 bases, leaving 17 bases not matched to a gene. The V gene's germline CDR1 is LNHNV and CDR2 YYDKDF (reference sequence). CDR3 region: CATSSFTTGDGEIQYF. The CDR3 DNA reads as TGTGCCACCAGCAGCTTCACGACAGGGGATGGAGAGATCCAGTACTTC.

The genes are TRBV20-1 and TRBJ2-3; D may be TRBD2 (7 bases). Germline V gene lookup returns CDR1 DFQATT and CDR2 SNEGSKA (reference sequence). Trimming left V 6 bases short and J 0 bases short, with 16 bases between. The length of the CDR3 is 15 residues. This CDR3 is CSAGWGGASTDTQYF. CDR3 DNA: TGCAGTGCGGGCTGGGGGGGGGCCAGCACAGATACGCAGTATTTT.

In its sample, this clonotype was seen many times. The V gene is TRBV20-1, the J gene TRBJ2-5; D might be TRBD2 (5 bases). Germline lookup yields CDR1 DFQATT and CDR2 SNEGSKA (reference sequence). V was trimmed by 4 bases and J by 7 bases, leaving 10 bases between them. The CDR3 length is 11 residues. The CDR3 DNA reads TGCAGTGCTACGACTGGAGGGACCCAGTACTTC. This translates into CSATTGGTQYF.

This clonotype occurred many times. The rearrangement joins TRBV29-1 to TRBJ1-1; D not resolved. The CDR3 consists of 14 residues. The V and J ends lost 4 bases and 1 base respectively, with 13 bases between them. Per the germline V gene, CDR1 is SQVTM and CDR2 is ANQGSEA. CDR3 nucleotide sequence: TGCAGCGTTGCCCCGCTCGTCGGGAACACTGAAGCTTTCTTT. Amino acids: CSVAPLVGNTEAFF.

The CDR3 region is CSARDGSSPTDTQYF. The CDR3 DNA follows: TGCAGTGCTAGAGACGGCTCCTCACCCACAGATACGCAGTATTTT. This chain joins TRBV20-1 and TRBJ2-3, with unresolved D. V lost 0 bases and J lost 2, with 12 bases in between. The CDR3 spans 15 residues. Germline V CDR1 and CDR2: DFQATT, SNEGSKA (reference sequence).

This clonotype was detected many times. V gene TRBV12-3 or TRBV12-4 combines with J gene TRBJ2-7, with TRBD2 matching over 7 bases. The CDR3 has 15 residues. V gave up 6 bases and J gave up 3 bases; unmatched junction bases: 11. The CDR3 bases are TGTGCCAGCAGAATTCAGCGGGGAATTTTCTACGAGCAGTACTTC. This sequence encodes CASRIQRGIFYEQYF.

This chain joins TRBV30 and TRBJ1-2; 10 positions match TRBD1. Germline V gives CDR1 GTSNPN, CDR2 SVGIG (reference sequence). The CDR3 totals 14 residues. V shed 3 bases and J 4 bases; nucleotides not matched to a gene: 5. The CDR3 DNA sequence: TGTGCCTGGAGACTGACAGGGGGCTTCTATGGCTACACCTTC. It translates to CAWRLTGGFYGYTF.

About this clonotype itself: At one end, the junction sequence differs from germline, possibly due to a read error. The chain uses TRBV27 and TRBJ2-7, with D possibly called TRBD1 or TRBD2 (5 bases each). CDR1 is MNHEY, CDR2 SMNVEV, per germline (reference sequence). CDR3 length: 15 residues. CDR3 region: CVSSVGTDTTYEQYF. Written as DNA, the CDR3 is TGTGTCAGCAGTGTCGGGACCGATACTACCTACGAGCAGTACTTC.

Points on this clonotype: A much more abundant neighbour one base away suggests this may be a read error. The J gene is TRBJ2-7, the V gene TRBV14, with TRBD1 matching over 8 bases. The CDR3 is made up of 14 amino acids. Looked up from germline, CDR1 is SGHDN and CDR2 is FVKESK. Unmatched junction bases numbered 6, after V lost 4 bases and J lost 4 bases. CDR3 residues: CASSRVTGVYEQYF. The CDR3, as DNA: TGTGCCAGCAGCCGGGTGACAGGGGTTTACGAGCAGTACTTC.

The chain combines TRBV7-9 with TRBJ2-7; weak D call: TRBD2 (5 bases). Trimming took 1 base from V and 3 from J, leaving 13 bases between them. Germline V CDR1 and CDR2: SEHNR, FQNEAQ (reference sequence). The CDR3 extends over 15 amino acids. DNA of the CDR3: TGTGCCAGCAGCTTAGTGCCAGCGGAGAACTACGAGCAGTACTTC. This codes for CASSLVPAENYEQYF.